This T cell receptor beta chain was captured by sequencing in a study of blood T cell repertoires in COVID-19. Across the study: Both acute and convalescent COVID-19 samples were obtained from the United States, Italy and Spain. Nucleic acid was either cDNA or gDNA, and it came from T cells, B-cell-depleted T cells, or PBMCs.

V shed 6 bases and J 8 bases; nucleotides not matched to a gene: 9. The CDR3 sequence is 14 residues long. Germline-derived CDR1 and CDR2 are SNHLY and FYNNEI. Original handling: Reference gene primer amplification gave estimated nucleated cell counts. Measured with immunoSEQ multiplex PCR; TCRdb has only the in-frame clones, and not every one. V, J and clone size were drawn from that table, and D and trimming were deduced from the DNA. The sample yields approximately 220,000 clones, about 88% seen once. The chain combines TRBV2 with TRBJ2-4; 8 bases are shared with TRBD2. This clonotype originated in a man over 45 who had recovered from COVID-19. The sequencing input was peripheral blood. CDR3 nucleotides: TGTGCCAGCAGGCCCCGGGGGGGGTTGGACATTCAGTACTTC. Translated: CASRPRGGLDIQYF.